These 3 T cell receptor beta chains share one sample of origin, sequenced in a study of T-cell memory formation after mild COVID-19. TCRdb itself ran the 5' RACE reads through MiXCR, one entry per CDR3 protein. Counted here are hundreds of thousands of distinct CDR3 sequences, 25% to 30% occurring once; the ten biggest clones make up less than 15%. The source material was PBMCs or a T cell subset sorted from them (not recorded which). All receptors come from an adult woman who had mild COVID-19 (a few samples of this study predate the infection). Cell type and time point are not known.

The J gene is TRBJ2-2, the V gene TRBV20-1, with 12 positions matching TRBD2. The CDR3 covers 14 residues. Germline CDR1 DFQATT, CDR2 SNEGSKA (reference sequence). V was pared by 5 bases and J by 7 bases, with 5 bases of the junction left unmatched. Here the CDR3 reads CSALTSGSIGELFF. The CDR3 region has the DNA TGCAGTGCTTTGACTAGCGGGAGTATCGGGGAGCTGTTTTTT.

The V call is TRBV30, the J call TRBJ2-7; TRBD1 matches 7 bases. Germline V gene lookup returns CDR1 GTSNPN and CDR2 SVGIG (reference sequence). V dropped 3 bases and J dropped 1; count of bases not matched to a gene: 6. This CDR3 contains 14 residues. CDR3 DNA: TGTGCCTGGAGGTGGGGACAGAAATCCTACGAGCAGTACTTC. This translates into CAWRWGQKSYEQYF.

This clonotype occurred a few times. J is TRBJ2-1 and V is TRBV6-2 or TRBV6-3; TRBD2 matches 10 bases. Germline V gene data show CDR1 as MNHEY and CDR2 as SVGEGT. The CDR3 consists of 18 residues. The ends lost 6 bases at V and 8 bases at J; junction bases unmatched: 19. The CDR3 reads CASSQVDYQREGVDEQFF. CDR3 nucleotides: TGTGCCAGCAGCCAAGTCGACTACCAGCGGGAGGGTGTAGATGAGCAGTTCTTC.